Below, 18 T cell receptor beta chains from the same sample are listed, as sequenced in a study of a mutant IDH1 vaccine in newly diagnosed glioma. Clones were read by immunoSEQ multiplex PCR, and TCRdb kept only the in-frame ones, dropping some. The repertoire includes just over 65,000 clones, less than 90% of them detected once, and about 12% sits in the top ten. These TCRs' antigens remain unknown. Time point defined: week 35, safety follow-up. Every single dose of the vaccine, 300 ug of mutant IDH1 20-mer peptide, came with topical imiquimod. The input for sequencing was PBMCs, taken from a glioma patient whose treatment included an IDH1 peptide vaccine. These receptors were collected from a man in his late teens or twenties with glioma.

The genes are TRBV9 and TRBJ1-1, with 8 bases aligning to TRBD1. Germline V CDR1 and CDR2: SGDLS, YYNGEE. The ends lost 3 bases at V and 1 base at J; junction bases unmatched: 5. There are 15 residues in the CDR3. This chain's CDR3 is CASSAGGSQNTEAFF. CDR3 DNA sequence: TGTGCCAGCAGCGCAGGGGGCTCTCAGAACACTGAAGCTTTCTTT.

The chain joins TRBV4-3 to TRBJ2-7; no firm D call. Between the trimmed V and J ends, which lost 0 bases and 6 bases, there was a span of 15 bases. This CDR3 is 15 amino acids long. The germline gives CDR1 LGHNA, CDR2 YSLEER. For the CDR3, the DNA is TGCGCCAGCAGCCAAGAGAGATACGCTGTAGGCGAGCAGTACTTC. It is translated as CASSQERYAVGEQYF.

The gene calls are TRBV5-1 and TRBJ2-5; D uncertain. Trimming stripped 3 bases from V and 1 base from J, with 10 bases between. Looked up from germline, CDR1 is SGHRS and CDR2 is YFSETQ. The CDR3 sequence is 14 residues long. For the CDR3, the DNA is TGCGCCAGCAGCTCTCGATTAGTCCAAGAGACCCAGTACTTC. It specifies CASSSRLVQETQYF.

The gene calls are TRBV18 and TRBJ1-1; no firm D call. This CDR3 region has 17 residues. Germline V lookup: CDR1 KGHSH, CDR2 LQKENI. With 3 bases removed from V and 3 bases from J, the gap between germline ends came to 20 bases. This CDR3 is CASSPTVGDPPYTEAFF. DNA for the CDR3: TGTGCCAGCTCACCGACGGTGGGAGACCCGCCCTACACTGAAGCTTTCTTT.

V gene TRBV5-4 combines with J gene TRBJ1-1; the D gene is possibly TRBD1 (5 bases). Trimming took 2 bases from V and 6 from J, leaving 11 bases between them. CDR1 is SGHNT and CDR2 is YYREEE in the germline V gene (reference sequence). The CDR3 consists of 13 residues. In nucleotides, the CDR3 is TGTGCCAGCAGCTTTTCCGGGGGTTCTGAAGCTTTCTTT. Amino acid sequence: CASSFSGGSEAFF.

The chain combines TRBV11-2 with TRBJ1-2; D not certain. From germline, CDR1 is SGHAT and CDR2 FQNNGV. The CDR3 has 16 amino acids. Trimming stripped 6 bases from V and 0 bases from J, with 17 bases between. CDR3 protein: CASSFSYSDTNYGYTF. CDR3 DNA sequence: TGTGCCAGCAGTTTTTCCTACAGCGACACTAACTATGGCTACACCTTC.

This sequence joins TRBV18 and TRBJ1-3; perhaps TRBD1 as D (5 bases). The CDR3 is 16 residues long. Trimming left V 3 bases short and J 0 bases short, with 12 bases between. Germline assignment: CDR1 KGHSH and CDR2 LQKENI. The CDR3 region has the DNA TGTGCCAGCTCACCGCTCCGGGGGGACTCTGGAAACACCATATATTTT. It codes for CASSPLRGDSGNTIYF.

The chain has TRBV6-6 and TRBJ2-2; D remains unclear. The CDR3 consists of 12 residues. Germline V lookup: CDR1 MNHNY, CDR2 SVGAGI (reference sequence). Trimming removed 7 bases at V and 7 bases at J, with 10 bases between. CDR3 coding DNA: TGTGCCAGCATATTGCCGGGCGGGGAGCTGTTTTTT. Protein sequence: CASILPGGELFF.

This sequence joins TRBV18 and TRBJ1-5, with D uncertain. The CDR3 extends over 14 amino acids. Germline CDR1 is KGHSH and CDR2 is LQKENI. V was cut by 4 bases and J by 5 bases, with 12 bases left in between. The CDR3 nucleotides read TGTGCCAGCTCACTATCTTCGACCTATCAGCCCCAGCATTTT. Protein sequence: CASSLSSTYQPQHF.

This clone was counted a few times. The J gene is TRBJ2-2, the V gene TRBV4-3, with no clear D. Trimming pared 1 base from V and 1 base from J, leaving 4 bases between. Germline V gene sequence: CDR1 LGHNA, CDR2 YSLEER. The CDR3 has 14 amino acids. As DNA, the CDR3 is TGCGCCAGCAGCCAAGGACAGAACACCGGGGAGCTGTTTTTT. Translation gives CASSQGQNTGELFF.

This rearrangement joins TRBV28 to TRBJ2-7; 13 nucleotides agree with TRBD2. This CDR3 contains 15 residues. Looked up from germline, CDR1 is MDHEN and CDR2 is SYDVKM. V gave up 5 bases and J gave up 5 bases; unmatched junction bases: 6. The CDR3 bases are TGTGCCAGCAGTAAGGGGACTAGCGGGACCCACGAGCAGTACTTC. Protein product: CASSKGTSGTHEQYF.

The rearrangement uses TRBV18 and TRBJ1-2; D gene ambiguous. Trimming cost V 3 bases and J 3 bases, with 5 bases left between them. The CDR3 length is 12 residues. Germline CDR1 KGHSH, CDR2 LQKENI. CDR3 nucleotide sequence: TGTGCCAGCTCACCTGGGGACTATGGCTACACCTTC. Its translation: CASSPGDYGYTF.

The CDR3 here is CASSQGAGLAGGPAGELFF. The CDR3 DNA sequence: TGTGCCAGCAGCCAAGGGGCGGGACTAGCGGGAGGGCCCGCCGGGGAGCTGTTTTTT. This sequence joins TRBV4-2 and TRBJ2-2, with 16 bases that match TRBD2. V gave up 1 base and J gave up 6 bases; unmatched junction bases: 8. The CDR3 consists of 19 residues. CDR1 and CDR2 (germline): LGHNA, YNFKEQ.

The CDR3 sequence: CASSFTGTSGKFSYNEQFF. In nucleotides, the CDR3 is TGTGCCAGCAGCTTCACCGGGACTAGCGGGAAGTTCTCCTACAATGAGCAGTTCTTC. The genes are TRBV7-9 and TRBJ2-1; TRBD2 agrees at 13 bases. CDR3 size: 19 residues. Per the germline V gene, CDR1 is SEHNR and CDR2 is FQNEAQ (reference sequence). V gave up 3 bases and J gave up 0 bases; unmatched junction bases: 8.

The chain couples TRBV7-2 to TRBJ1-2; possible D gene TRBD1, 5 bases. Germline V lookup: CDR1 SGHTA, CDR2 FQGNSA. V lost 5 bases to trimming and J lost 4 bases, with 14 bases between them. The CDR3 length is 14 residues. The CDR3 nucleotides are TGTGCCAGCAGCGTACAGGATTCTGGCTATGGCTACACCTTC. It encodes CASSVQDSGYGYTF.

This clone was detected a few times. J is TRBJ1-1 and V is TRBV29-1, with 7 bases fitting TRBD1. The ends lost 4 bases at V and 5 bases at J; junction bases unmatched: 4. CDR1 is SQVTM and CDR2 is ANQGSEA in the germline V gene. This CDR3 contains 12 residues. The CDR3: CSVGQGETEAFF. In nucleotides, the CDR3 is TGCAGCGTTGGACAGGGAGAGACTGAAGCTTTCTTT.

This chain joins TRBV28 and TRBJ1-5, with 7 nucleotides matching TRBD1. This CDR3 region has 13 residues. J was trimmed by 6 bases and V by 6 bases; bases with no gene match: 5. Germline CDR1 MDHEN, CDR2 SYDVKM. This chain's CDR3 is CASRGGGGQPQHF. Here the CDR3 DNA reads TGTGCCAGCAGGGGAGGGGGCGGTCAGCCCCAGCATTTT. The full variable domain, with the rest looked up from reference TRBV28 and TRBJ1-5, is DVKVTQSSRYLVKRTGEKVFLECVQDMDHENMFWYRQDPGLGLRLIYFSYDVKMKEKGDIPEGYSVSREKKERFSLILESASTNQTSMYLCASRGGGGQPQHFGDGTRLSIL.

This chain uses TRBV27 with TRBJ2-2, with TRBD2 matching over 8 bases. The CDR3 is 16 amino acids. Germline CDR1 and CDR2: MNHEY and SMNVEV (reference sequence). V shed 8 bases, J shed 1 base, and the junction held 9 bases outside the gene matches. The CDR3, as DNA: TGTGCCAGCCGCGGGGGGTGGGGGAGGAACACCGGGGAGCTGTTTTTT. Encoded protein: CASRGGWGRNTGELFF.